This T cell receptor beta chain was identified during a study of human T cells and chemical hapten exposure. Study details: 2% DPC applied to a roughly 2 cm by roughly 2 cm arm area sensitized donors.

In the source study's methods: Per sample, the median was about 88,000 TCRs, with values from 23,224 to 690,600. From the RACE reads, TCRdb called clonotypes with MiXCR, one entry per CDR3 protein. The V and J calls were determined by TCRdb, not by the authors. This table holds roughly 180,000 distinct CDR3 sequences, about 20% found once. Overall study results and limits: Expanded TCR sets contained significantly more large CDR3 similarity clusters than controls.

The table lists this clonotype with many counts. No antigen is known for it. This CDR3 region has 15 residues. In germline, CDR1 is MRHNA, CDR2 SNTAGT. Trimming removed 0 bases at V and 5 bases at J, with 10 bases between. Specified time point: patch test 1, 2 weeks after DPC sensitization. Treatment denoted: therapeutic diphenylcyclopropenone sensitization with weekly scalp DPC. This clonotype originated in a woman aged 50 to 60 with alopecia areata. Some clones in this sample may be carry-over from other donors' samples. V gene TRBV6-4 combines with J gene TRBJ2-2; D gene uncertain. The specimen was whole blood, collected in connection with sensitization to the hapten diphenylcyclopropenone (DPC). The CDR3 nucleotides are TGTGCCAGCAGTGACTCAGGCGTAGCTACCGGGGAGCTGTTTTTT. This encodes CASSDSGVATGELFF.